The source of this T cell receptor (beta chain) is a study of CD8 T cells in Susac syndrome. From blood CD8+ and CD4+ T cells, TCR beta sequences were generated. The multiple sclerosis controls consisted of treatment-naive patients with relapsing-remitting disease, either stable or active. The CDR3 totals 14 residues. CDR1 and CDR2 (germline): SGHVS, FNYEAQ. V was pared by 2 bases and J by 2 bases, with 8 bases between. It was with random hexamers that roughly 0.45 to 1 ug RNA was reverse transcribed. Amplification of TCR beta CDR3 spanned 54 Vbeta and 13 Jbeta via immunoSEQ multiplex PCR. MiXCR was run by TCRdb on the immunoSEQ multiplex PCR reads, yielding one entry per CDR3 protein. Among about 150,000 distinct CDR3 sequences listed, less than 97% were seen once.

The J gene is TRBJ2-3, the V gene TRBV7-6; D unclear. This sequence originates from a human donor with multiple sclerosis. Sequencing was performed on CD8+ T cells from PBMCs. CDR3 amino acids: CASSLSRTTDTQYF. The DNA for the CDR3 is TGTGCCAGCAGCTTATCCAGGACCACAGATACGCAGTATTTT.